Detailed here is one TCR beta chain. The source of the sample is a study of T-cell reconstitution after alpha-beta-depleted transplantation in children. Trimming removed 2 bases from V and 0 bases from J; junction bases left unmatched: 5. The CDR3 extends over 18 amino acids. Germline values: CDR1 SGHKS, CDR2 YYEKEE (reference sequence). Unique molecular identifiers were used to barcode this TCRbeta library. TCRdb used MiXCR to reprocess the PCR reads, holding one entry per CDR3 protein. There are 100,000 to 150,000 distinct CDR3 sequences in the sample; roughly 24% occur only once, and roughly a tenth lies in the top ten.

Source: PBMCs, mostly from graft donor cells, taken 180 days after TCRalphabeta/CD19-depleted stem cell transplant. This sequence joins TRBV5-5 and TRBJ2-4; 13 bases align to TRBD2. This receptor was taken from a male patient between 2 and 10 years old who had a stem cell transplant for chronic granulomatous disease, so the T cells may come from the graft donor. The CDR3 DNA reads TGTGCCAGCAGCTTACTAGCGGGGGGGCCGGTAGCCAAAAACATTCAGTACTTC. The encoded protein is CASSLLAGGPVAKNIQYF.